This TCR beta chain was sequenced in a study of CXCR3-negative and CXCR3-positive naive CD8 T cells. Overall study findings and caveats: Diversity in memory CD8+ cells fell much lower than the comparably high levels seen in both naive subsets. TRB CDR3 hydrophobicity was greater in CXCR3-positive naive cells than in CXCR3-negative naive cells. Post-cryopreservation CXCR3 expression was partly diminished, and the bulk of assays employed fresh PBMCs.

The naive CD8+ gate required CD45RO-CCR7+CD27+CD95- phenotype. In preparing the TRB cDNA libraries, 5' RACE with UMI labels was used. Following a re-call of the 5' RACE reads, TCRdb has one entry per CDR3 protein and lacks DNA. The sample shows some 100,000 distinct CDR3 sequences, and approximately 0.4% sits with its ten largest clones. CDR3 length: 13 residues. With regard to this clonotype: Its antigen is unknown.

The source is a human donor in good health. Some clones in this sample may be carry-over from other donors' samples. This rearrangement joins TRBV12-3 or TRBV12-4 to TRBJ2-2. Sequencing was carried out using naive CXCR3+ CD8+ T cells from blood. Indicated subset: CD45RO-CCR7+CD27+CD95- naive CD8+ T cells expressing CXCR3 (TNR3+). CDR3 sequence: CASTLGQGGELFF.